Presented here are 13 T cell receptor beta chains from one specimen sequenced in a study of beta chain features in type 1 diabetes. Isolated RNA was reverse transcribed in full, so expressed TCRB transcripts were sequenced. Produced via immunoSEQ multiplex PCR; TCRdb's table is partial and in-frame only. This sample has almost 350,000 clones, with less than 9.5% found just once. Sequenced material: central memory CD4+ T cells from blood. The source is a woman under 30 in good health.

The V gene is TRBV6-5, the J gene TRBJ2-5, with 9 bases aligning to TRBD1. Trimming cost V 4 bases and J 5 bases; bases outside gene matches: 5. The CDR3 totals 14 residues. Germline V gives CDR1 MNHEY, CDR2 SVGAGI. In DNA, the CDR3 is TGTGCCAGCAGTTTGGACAGGGGTTTGGAGACCCAGTACTTC. Protein sequence: CASSLDRGLETQYF.

This sequence joins TRBV9 and TRBJ2-7, with 11 positions matching TRBD2. Germline V gene sequence: CDR1 SGDLS, CDR2 YYNGEE. With 0 bases clipped from V and 3 bases from J, the junction kept 2 bases outside the gene matches. The CDR3 has 15 residues. In DNA form, the CDR3 reads TGTGCCAGCAGCGTAGGGGGGACTAGCGGCTACGAGCAGTACTTC. Encoded protein: CASSVGGTSGYEQYF.

This clone was counted only a few times. The V call is TRBV20-1, the J call TRBJ2-1; D is uncertain. V gave up 6 bases and J gave up 9 bases, with 12 bases separating them. The germline gives CDR1 DFQATT, CDR2 SNEGSKA (reference sequence). CDR3 length: 11 amino acids. The CDR3 loop reads CSAKKRGEQFF. The CDR3 region has the DNA TGCAGTGCCAAAAAGCGTGGTGAGCAGTTCTTC.

This clone showed up many times. The chain recombines TRBV7-3 with TRBJ2-2; D possibly corresponds to TRBD2 (5 bases). V lost 2 bases, J lost 2 bases, and 6 bases lay in between. The CDR3 totals 14 residues. Germline V gives CDR1 SGHTA, CDR2 FQGTGA. The CDR3 is CASSLDYNTGELFF. For the CDR3, the DNA is TGTGCCAGCAGCTTAGACTATAACACCGGGGAGCTGTTTTTT.

This clone was recorded at least ten times. The rearrangement joins TRBV7-8 to TRBJ1-5; D remains ambiguous. CDR1 SGHVS and CDR2 FQNEAQ come from the germline V gene. Trimming cost V 1 base and J 3 bases, with 10 bases left between them. The CDR3 is 15 residues long. Written as DNA, the CDR3 is TGTGCCAGCAGCTTAGTTGCTCAGACCAATCAGCCCCAGCATTTT. Translated, it gives CASSLVAQTNQPQHF.

The rearrangement joins TRBV5-4 to TRBJ2-1; D is undetermined. Germline V lookup: CDR1 SGHNT, CDR2 YYREEE (reference sequence). The CDR3 is 12 amino acids. V was pared by 7 bases and J by 5 bases, with 10 bases between. The CDR3 region is CASRTHHNEQFF. For the CDR3, the DNA is TGTGCCAGCCGAACCCACCACAATGAGCAGTTCTTC.

The chain is built from TRBV4-3 and TRBJ2-3; TRBD2 matches 11 bases. The CDR3 contains 15 residues. Germline CDR1 LGHNA, CDR2 YSLEER. Losses at the gene ends were 5 bases for V and 8 bases for J; bases not matched to a gene: 9. The DNA for the CDR3 is TGCGCCAGCAGCTTCACTAGCGGGAGTTTGGTTACGCAGTATTTT. Translated, it gives CASSFTSGSLVTQYF.

The CDR3 loop reads CASSPGLAGAMGQYF. CDR3 nucleotide sequence: TGCGCCAGCAGTCCCGGACTAGCGGGAGCGATGGGGCAGTATTTT. The chain employs TRBV5-1 and TRBJ2-3; TRBD2 matches 13 bases. The V and J ends lost 5 bases and 11 bases, in that order; junction bases with no gene match: 11. The CDR3 is 15 residues long. Germline CDR1 SGHRS, CDR2 YFSETQ.

This chain connects TRBV6-5 to TRBJ2-3; TRBD2 matches 10 bases. The V segment lost 2 bases and the J segment 9 bases; nucleotides outside the gene matches: 2. CDR1 and CDR2 (germline): MNHEY, SVGAGI. The CDR3 is made up of 13 amino acids. In nucleotides, the CDR3 is TGTGCCAGCAGTTACCAGACTAGCGGGACGCAGTATTTT. This gives the protein CASSYQTSGTQYF.

This chain joins TRBV19 and TRBJ2-1; either TRBD1 or TRBD2 may supply D (5 bases each). Trimming removed 0 bases at V and 0 bases at J, with 15 bases between. The CDR3 length is 18 residues. Per the germline V gene, CDR1 is LNHDA and CDR2 is SQIVND (reference sequence). This CDR3 is CASSIDQGAADSYNEQFF. The CDR3 DNA sequence: TGTGCCAGTAGTATAGATCAAGGGGCAGCGGACTCCTACAATGAGCAGTTCTTC.

Only a few counts were recorded for this clone. The chain is built from TRBV5-8 and TRBJ2-5; 13 bases agree with TRBD2. After removal of 4 bases from V and 5 bases from J, the junction contained 11 bases not matched to a gene. Germline assignment: CDR1 SGHTS and CDR2 YDEGEE. The CDR3 consists of 17 residues. The CDR3 protein is CASSLGTSGAIVETQYF. The CDR3 bases are TGTGCCAGCAGCCTCGGGACTAGCGGGGCCATTGTGGAGACCCAGTACTTC. Variable domain in full (rest from reference TRBV5-8 and TRBJ2-5): EAGVTQSPTHLIKTRGQQATLRCSPISGHTSVYWYQQALGLGLQFLLWYDEGEERNRGNFPPRFSGRQFPNYSSELNVNALELEDSALYLCASSLGTSGAIVETQYFGPGTRLLVL.

This clone was counted only a few times. The chain couples TRBV4-2 to TRBJ2-4, with D possibly being TRBD2 (5 bases). The CDR3 loop spans 13 amino acids. Trimming cost V 5 bases and J 7 bases, with 12 bases left between them. Germline CDR1 is LGHNA and CDR2 is YNFKEQ. CDR3 DNA: TGTGCCAGCAGCGCTTTTGAGGGCAACATTCAGTACTTC. Amino acids: CASSAFEGNIQYF.

This clone was counted at least ten times. V gene TRBV27 combines with J gene TRBJ2-7; maybe TRBD2 (6 bases). V was cut by 5 bases and J by 3 bases, with 14 bases left in between. The CDR3 is 14 residues long. In germline, CDR1 is MNHEY, CDR2 SMNVEV (reference sequence). The CDR3 nucleotides are TGTGCCAGCAGTATTACCCACGGGAGCTACGAGCAGTACTTC. It encodes CASSITHGSYEQYF.